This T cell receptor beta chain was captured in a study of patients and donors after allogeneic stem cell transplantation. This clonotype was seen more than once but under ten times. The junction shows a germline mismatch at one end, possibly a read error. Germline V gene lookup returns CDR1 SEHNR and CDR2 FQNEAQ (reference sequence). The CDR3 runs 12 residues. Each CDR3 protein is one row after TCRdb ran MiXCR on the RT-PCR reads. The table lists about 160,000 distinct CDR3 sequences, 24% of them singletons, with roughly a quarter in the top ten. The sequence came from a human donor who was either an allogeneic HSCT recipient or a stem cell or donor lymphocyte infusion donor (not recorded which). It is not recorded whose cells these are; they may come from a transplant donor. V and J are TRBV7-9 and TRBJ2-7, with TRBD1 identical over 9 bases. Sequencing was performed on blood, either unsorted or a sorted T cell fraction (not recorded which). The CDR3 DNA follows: TGTGCCAGCAGCTTCGACCGGGACAGGGTTTTTTTC. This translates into CASSFDRDRVFF.